Given below is one T cell receptor (beta chain) in context. Trimming shortened V by 2 bases and J by 4 bases, and 11 bases separated the two germline ends. The CDR3 loop spans 15 amino acids. Per germline, CDR1 KGHSH and CDR2 LQKENI. Some clones are missing from TCRdb's copy, which holds only in-frame ones; the method was immunoSEQ multiplex PCR. The sample has about 410,000 clones, 75% to 95% seen once; the top ten hold 5.5% to 7.5%. This sample was taken from a study of control samples from healthy donors and cancer patients. The source is a man in his forties with head and neck cancer. The V gene is TRBV18, the J gene TRBJ1-4, with D uncertain. What was sequenced was PBMCs. The DNA for the CDR3 is TGTGCCAGCTCACCAAGAGTTGGCAGTAATGAAAAACTGTTTTTT. Translation: CASSPRVGSNEKLFF.